These 17 T cell receptor beta chains share one sample of origin, sequenced in a study of blood T cell repertoires in COVID-19. Clones were read by immunoSEQ multiplex PCR, and TCRdb kept only the in-frame ones, dropping some. The table lists 150,000 to 200,000 clones, around 81% of them singletons, with roughly 2.6% in the top ten. The sequencing input was peripheral blood. The source of these receptors is a human donor with acute or convalescent COVID-19. The donor label of this sample is uncertain.

The rearrangement joins TRBV5-6 to TRBJ2-7; D may be TRBD2 (8 bases). V lost 7 bases to trimming and J lost 2 bases, with 16 bases between them. The germline gives CDR1 SGHDT, CDR2 YYEEEE. This CDR3 contains 14 residues. CDR3 nucleotides: TGTGCCAGCGCGGGGGGAGGGGGCCCCTACGAGCAGTACTTC. Translation gives CASAGGGGPYEQYF.

The chain combines TRBV7-3 with TRBJ2-3; D is unresolved. This CDR3 has 14 residues. Between the trimmed V and J ends, which lost 2 bases and 1 base, there was a span of 7 bases. Germline loops: CDR1 SGHTA, CDR2 FQGTGA. The CDR3 DNA is TGTGCCAGCAGCTTACTTGTCGGCACAGATACGCAGTATTTT. It specifies CASSLLVGTDTQYF.

This chain uses TRBV21-1 with TRBJ1-1; the table gives TRBD1 as D, unverified against the DNA. TRBV21-1 is an annotated pseudogene. CDR3 length: 13 amino acids. This chain's CDR3 is CASSKIWGPEAFF. CDR3 sequence (DNA): TGTGCCAGCAGCAAAATCTGGGGCCCTGAAGCTTTCTTT.

This clone has a handful of counts. This chain joins TRBV6-1 and TRBJ2-2, with 8 nucleotides matching TRBD1. The germline gives CDR1 MNHNS, CDR2 SASEGT. Trimming at V came to 4 bases and at J to 3 bases, leaving 7 bases not matched to a gene. The CDR3 covers 16 residues. As DNA, the CDR3 is TGTGCCAGCAGTGTCGACAGGGGTGTGTACACCGGGGAGCTGTTTTTT. Translating gives CASSVDRGVYTGELFF.

V gene TRBV6-5 combines with J gene TRBJ2-7, with a weak D call TRBD1 (5 bases). The V end lost 2 bases, the J end lost 0 bases, and 14 bases lay between the germline ends. The CDR3 covers 16 residues. The germline V gene has CDR1 MNHEY and CDR2 SVGAGI. The CDR3: CASSYKGQGNSYEQYF. CDR3 in DNA: TGTGCCAGCAGTTACAAGGGGCAGGGAAACTCCTACGAGCAGTACTTC.

This chain uses TRBV10-3 with TRBJ1-2; TRBD1 agrees at 9 bases. This CDR3 is built from 15 residues. Per the germline V gene, CDR1 is ENHRY and CDR2 is SYGVKD. Trimming at V came to 3 bases and at J to 4 bases, leaving 6 bases not matched to a gene. CDR3 residues: CAISDHRGRGYGYTF. The CDR3 DNA reads as TGTGCCATCAGTGACCACAGGGGGCGCGGCTATGGCTACACCTTC.

V is TRBV7-9 and J is TRBJ1-2; unclear D gene. In germline, CDR1 is SEHNR, CDR2 FQNEAQ (reference sequence). The CDR3 is 14 amino acids. The ends were cut back, 5 bases at V and 8 bases at J, with 18 bases in the middle. In DNA form, the CDR3 reads TGTGCCAGCAGCCCAGACGGCCAGGAGGCAGGCTACACCTTC. It specifies CASSPDGQEAGYTF.

The CDR3 spells CASSRGTGISSYEQYF. CDR3 DNA: TGTGCCAGTAGTAGGGGGACAGGGATAAGCTCCTACGAGCAGTACTTC. The J gene is TRBJ2-7, the V gene TRBV19; 9 bases line up with TRBD1. Germline lookup yields CDR1 LNHDA and CDR2 SQIVND (reference sequence). Unmatched junction bases numbered 7, after V lost 4 bases and J lost 0 bases. The CDR3 has 16 residues.

The chain carries TRBV11-1 and TRBJ1-2; 8 bases match TRBD1. The V and J ends lost 5 bases and 4 bases, in that order; junction bases with no gene match: 6. The CDR3 runs 14 residues. The V gene's germline CDR1 is SGHAT and CDR2 FQDESV (reference sequence). This chain's CDR3 is CASSKDREGYGYTF. CDR3 sequence (DNA): TGTGCCAGCAGCAAGGACAGGGAGGGCTATGGCTACACCTTC.

The chain carries TRBV28 and TRBJ1-1; D is uncertain. Trimming stripped 0 bases from V and 7 bases from J, with 6 bases between. Germline CDR1 and CDR2: MDHEN and SYDVKM. The CDR3 is 12 amino acids. Here the CDR3 reads CASSLWGREAFF. The CDR3 bases are TGTGCCAGCAGTTTATGGGGCCGTGAAGCTTTCTTT.

This chain joins TRBV9 and TRBJ2-2; 15 bases fit TRBD2. The germline V gene encodes CDR1 SGDLS and CDR2 YYNGEE. CDR3 length equals 18 residues. V dropped 4 bases and J dropped 4; count of bases not matched to a gene: 8. CDR3 protein: CASSLGLAGGHGTGELFF. In nucleotides, the CDR3 is TGTGCCAGCAGCCTGGGACTAGCGGGAGGCCACGGCACCGGGGAGCTGTTTTTT.

The CDR3 DNA follows: TGTGCCAGCAGCTTGCTAGCAGAGTCAGATACGCAGTATTTT. Translated: CASSLLAESDTQYF. The gene calls are TRBV5-4 and TRBJ2-3, with D maybe TRBD2 (5 bases). The CDR3 runs 14 residues. Trimming left V 1 base short and J 4 bases short, with 10 bases between. Germline CDR1 SGHNT, CDR2 YYREEE (reference sequence).

This chain links TRBV28 with TRBJ2-7; TRBD2 agrees at 9 bases. With 6 bases clipped from V and 2 bases from J, the junction kept 8 bases outside the gene matches. This CDR3 is 15 amino acids long. The germline CDR1 and CDR2 sequences are MDHEN and SYDVKM. The CDR3 region is CASRAGLASPYEQYF. The CDR3 bases are TGTGCCAGCAGGGCGGGACTAGCTTCACCCTACGAGCAGTACTTC.

The V gene is TRBV6-5, the J gene TRBJ1-5; D is unclear. CDR1 and CDR2 from the germline V gene are MNHEY and SVGAGI. Trimming pared 6 bases from V and 3 bases from J, leaving 12 bases between. This CDR3 has 14 residues. CDR3 protein: CASSAAATNQPQHF. Written as DNA, the CDR3 is TGTGCCAGCAGCGCCGCGGCGACCAATCAGCCCCAGCATTTT.

The chain couples TRBV5-1 to TRBJ2-1, with 7 bases fitting TRBD1. The germline CDR1 and CDR2 sequences are SGHRS and YFSETQ. V lost 1 base, J lost 8 bases, and 3 bases stayed unmatched. The CDR3 loop spans 13 amino acids. CDR3 sequence reads: CASSLRQGDEQFF. The DNA for the CDR3 is TGCGCCAGCAGCTTGAGGCAGGGGGATGAGCAGTTCTTC. The variable domain in full, with the rest retrieved from reference TRBV5-1 and TRBJ2-1, is KAGVTQTPRYLIKTRGQQVTLSCSPISGHRSVSWYQQTPGQGLQFLFEYFSETQRNKGNFPGRFSGRQFSNSRSEMNVSTLELGDSALYLCASSLRQGDEQFFGPGTRLTVL.

The chain uses TRBV27 and TRBJ2-1, with TRBD1 matching over 9 bases. CDR1 and CDR2 (germline): MNHEY, SMNVEV (reference sequence). Trimming at V came to 2 bases and at J to 3 bases, leaving 2 bases not matched to a gene. The CDR3 loop spans 15 amino acids. CDR3 region: CASSLGDRVYNEQFF. CDR3 DNA: TGTGCCAGCAGTTTAGGGGACAGGGTCTACAATGAGCAGTTCTTC.

The chain employs TRBV2 and TRBJ2-2; D ambiguous. This CDR3 is built from 12 residues. V shed 6 bases and J shed 8 bases, with 10 bases lying between them. Germline CDR1 is SNHLY and CDR2 is FYNNEI. Here the CDR3 DNA reads TGTGCCAGCAGCTCCGACGGGGGGGAGCTGTTTTTT. Amino acids: CASSSDGGELFF.